The following is a TCR beta chain sequence with its context. The antigen it binds to is not known. No base quality information exists; no much larger clone differs at one position. This record comes from a study of T cell responses to AZD1222 COVID-19 vaccine (dated by TCRdb to the early 2020s). About the study as a whole: TCR sequencing was performed for about 250 trial participants, of whom around 210 were given two doses of AZD1222 and 26 were given two doses of MenACWY control vaccine. Enrollment into the trials was organized by age into subgroups of 18-55, 56-69 and 70-plus years, and those subgroups contained approximately 160, 26 and 62 TCR-sequenced participants, respectively.

The CDR3 regions of human TCRbeta chains were analyzed by immunosequencing. Per the authors' processing: TCRs in the repertoires were matched against a reference library of SARS-CoV-2-specific TCRs that had been generated with the MIRA antigen-specificity platform. Breadth was defined as the fraction of unique TCRs that were SARS-CoV-2-associated. Depth was defined as the fraction of total T cells that were SARS-CoV-2-associated. Using the MIRA data, every spike-specific TCR was mapped to the spike region that the TCR reacted to and assigned to either a CD4 or a CD8 class. Log10-transformed breadth and depth values were compared by one-way ANOVA with Sidak's multiple comparisons tests. TCRdb holds this immuneACCESS table with in-frame rearrangements only. Some clones are missing; in checked studies, unresolved V genes explain under half, and the rest has no known cause. The DNA was the basis for D and trimming; V, J and clone size are from that table. For this sample the table gives around 100,000 clones, of which about 89% were detected only once. Of the sample, 4% to 4.5% falls within the top ten clones.

What this sample's time point label stands for: baseline before first vaccination. The treatment or condition tag for this specimen amounts to: meningococcal conjugate vaccine given as trial control. Samples from vaccinated people were obtained from the UK trials COV001 and COV002, which included a single-blind randomized controlled phase 2/3 trial of AZD1222 (ChAdOx1 nCoV-19) in healthy adults. For TCRbeta chain sequencing, PBMC samples were collected from trial participants at day 0 and at day 28 after the second dose. Based on the germline V gene (reference sequence), the CDR1 and CDR2 sequences are DFQATT and SNEGSKA. From the cysteine up to the phenylalanine, the CDR3 has a length of 13 residues. This entry keeps only the CDR3 DNA: 39 bases, framed from base 1. A distance of 10 bases separates the germline ends of V and J, which lose 5 bases and 3 bases respectively. What the study reported, not specific to this receptor: Nearly half of unique spike-specific TCRs reportedly recognized epitopes outside regions mutated in the B.1.351 and B.1.1.7 variants. After two AZD1222 doses, both the breadth and the depth of spike-specific TCRs were significantly higher than at day 0 and than in MenACWY recipients. Conclusions about previously exposed vaccinees are limited because only 6 or 7 AZD1222 recipients were SARS-CoV-2 seropositive at baseline. The 56-69-year group was small, and its depth increase did not reach significance, likely because of low power. Vaccine-associated CD4 TCRs spanned the whole spike protein, with dominant responses in regions 160-218 and 743-854. Participants were mostly white British and included more females than males, and it was suggested by the authors that clonal diversity may have been underestimated. Because no day 14 peak-response samples were available, repertoires were characterized only after the peak T cell response.

The source material was peripheral blood, sampled on day 0 of MenACWY control vaccination. The TCR was taken from an adult in good health. Recombination connected TRBV20-1 to TRBJ2-2; the D segment cannot be called with confidence. The CDR3 protein: CSARGADTGELFF. The nucleotide sequence reads TGCAGTGCTCGTGGTGCGGACACCGGGGAGCTGTTTTTT.